This T cell receptor (beta chain) emerged from a study of human T cells and chemical hapten exposure. Study at large: Upper inner arm skin measuring approximately 2 cm by approximately 2 cm received 2% DPC for sensitization. Study results and limitations: DPC sensitization left the count of TCRs above 1 in 1000 unchanged.

This clonotype was observed many times. Its antigen remains unidentified. Time point here: patch test 2, 6 weeks after DPC sensitization. Treatment given: therapeutic diphenylcyclopropenone sensitization with weekly scalp DPC. Donation of samples came from alopecia patients who were 18 to 70 years old and suitable for DPC. In the original workflow: Counting gave a median of around 90,000 TCRs per sample, with values ranging from about 23,224 to 700,000. TCRdb re-analysed the RACE reads in MiXCR, keeping a single row per CDR3 protein. TCRdb, not the original authors, processed these V and J calls. The sample contains approximately 350,000 distinct CDR3 sequences, about 6% of which appear only once. CDR3 length: 15 residues. With 0 bases removed from V and 0 bases from J, the gap between germline ends came to 9 bases. Germline lookup yields CDR1 SGDLS and CDR2 YYNGEE.

The TCR originated in a woman aged 18-29 years with alopecia areata. Some clones in this sample may be carry-over from other donors' samples. The V and J genes are TRBV9 and TRBJ1-1; TRBD1 is a possible D gene (5 bases). The sample consisted of whole blood, taken in connection with sensitization to the hapten diphenylcyclopropenone (DPC). The CDR3 spells CASSVAGQLNTEAFF. The CDR3 DNA is TGTGCCAGCAGCGTAGCAGGGCAGCTGAACACTGAAGCTTTCTTT.